This T cell receptor (beta chain) was retrieved from a study of blood T cell repertoires in COVID-19. TCRdb keeps only in-frame clones here, not all; method: immunoSEQ multiplex PCR. The sample holds approximately 300,000 clones, about 92% seen once. The trim removed 2 bases at V and 0 bases at J, leaving 2 bases unmatched. CDR1 is SGDLS and CDR2 is YYNGEE in the germline V gene. This CDR3 comprises 15 residues. Participants had their cohort set by participant-reported clinical history. The recovered donors of Cohort 3 showed two negative PCRs, clearance, or symptom resolution. The receptor was isolated from a woman in her thirties who had recovered from COVID-19. The V call is TRBV9, the J call TRBJ1-5, with 7 bases aligning to TRBD1. The sample was PBMCs or T cells enriched from blood (not recorded which). The CDR3 region is CASSVGTVSNQPQHF. Here the CDR3 DNA reads TGTGCCAGCAGCGTCGGGACAGTTAGCAATCAGCCCCAGCATTTT.